The 4 T cell receptor beta chains presented below share a single source sample, sequenced in a study of shared clonotypes between healthy human individuals (TCRdb year 2020). Library preparation employed the immunoSEQ multiplex PCR assay. What TCRdb holds here is the immuneACCESS table cut down to in-frame rearrangements. Part of the clones is not present; checked against another copy, under half of the missing clones reflect an unresolved V gene, and the others are unexplained. The table for this sample lists roughly 1,600,000 clones; approximately 98.5% of them were counted only once. Of the sample, under 0.45% falls within the top ten clones. The source material was naive CD4+ T cells sorted from blood. Read against the paper, the sample's cell subset or site label means: CD45RA+ positively selected. The receptor source for this set is a man aged 25 to 40 in good health.

This rearrangement joins TRBV28 to TRBJ2-1; 8 nucleotides line up with TRBD2. The CDR3 runs 16 residues. Germline assignment: CDR1 MDHEN and CDR2 SYDVKM. V was pared by 5 bases and J by 1 base, with 7 bases of the junction left unmatched. The CDR3 bases are TGTGCCAGCAGTCGAAGCGGCGGGAGGTCCTACAATGAGCAGTTCTTC. The encoded protein is CASSRSGGRSYNEQFF.

This chain links TRBV6-1 with TRBJ1-2; D ambiguous. Germline lookup yields CDR1 MNHNS and CDR2 SASEGT. V dropped 0 bases and J dropped 2 bases, with 22 bases sitting between them. CDR3 length equals 19 residues. The CDR3 here is CASSEAGPRQANVNYGYTF. CDR3 in DNA: TGTGCCAGCAGTGAAGCGGGTCCAAGACAAGCAAATGTGAACTATGGCTACACCTTC.

This chain joins TRBV5-4 and TRBJ2-7; a possible D gene is TRBD2 (5 bases). The germline V gene has CDR1 SGHNT and CDR2 YYREEE (reference sequence). Trimming cost V 4 bases and J 3 bases, with 14 bases left between them. The CDR3 is 14 residues long. This CDR3 is CASSPRGADYEQYF. The CDR3 DNA reads TGTGCCAGCAGCCCCCGGGGAGCAGACTACGAGCAGTACTTC.

The chain links TRBV5-8 to TRBJ2-1, with TRBD1 matching 7 bases. The germline gives CDR1 SGHTS, CDR2 YDEGEE. V lost 4 bases to trimming and J lost 7 bases; unmatched junction nucleotides: 5. CDR3 length: 13 amino acids. The CDR3 coding sequence is TGTGCCAGCAGCAGGGGGCACGGGAATGAGCAGTTCTTC. It encodes CASSRGHGNEQFF.